This TCR beta chain was recorded in a study of control samples from healthy donors and cancer patients (dated by TCRdb to 2020 to 2022). This clone was seen more than once but under ten times. There is no known antigen for this receptor. No much larger clone is present one base from it, and per-base qualities are unavailable. Reading the germline V gene gives CDR1 MNHEY and CDR2 SVGEGT. V and J lose 5 bases and 3 bases, and a span of 11 bases separates them. The CDR3, from cysteine to phenylalanine, totals 13 residues. The read is trimmed to its CDR3 DNA, 39 bases read in frame from base 1. Libraries were built with the immunoSEQ multiplex PCR assay. This is the immuneACCESS table as TCRdb keeps it, with only in-frame sequences that have V and J called. A part of the clones is gone; compared with another copy, unresolved V genes explain less than half, and the rest is unexplained. Here the sample has roughly 86,000 clones; more than 85% occur a single time. Together, the top ten hold approximately 1.5% of the sample.

This TCR derives from a woman in her 30s in good health. The sample comprised blood. The sequence is built from TRBV6-2 or TRBV6-3 and TRBJ2-7; TRBD2 might be the D gene, on 5 matching bases. The DNA is as follows: TGTGCCAGCAGTAACGAGGGTCTCTACGAGCAGTACTTC. Its translation is CASSNEGLYEQYF.